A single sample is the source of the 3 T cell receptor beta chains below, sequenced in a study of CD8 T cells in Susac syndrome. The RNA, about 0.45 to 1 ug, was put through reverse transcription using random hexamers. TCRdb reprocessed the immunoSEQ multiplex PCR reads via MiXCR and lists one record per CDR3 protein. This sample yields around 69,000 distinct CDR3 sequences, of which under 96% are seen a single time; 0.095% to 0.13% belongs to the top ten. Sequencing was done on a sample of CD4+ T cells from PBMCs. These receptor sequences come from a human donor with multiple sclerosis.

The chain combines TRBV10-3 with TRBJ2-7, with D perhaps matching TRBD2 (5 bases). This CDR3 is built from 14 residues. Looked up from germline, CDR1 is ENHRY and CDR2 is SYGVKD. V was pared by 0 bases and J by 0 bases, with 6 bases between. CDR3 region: CAISESGSSYEQYF. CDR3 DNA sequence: TGTGCCATCAGTGAGTCAGGGAGCTCCTACGAGCAGTACTTC.

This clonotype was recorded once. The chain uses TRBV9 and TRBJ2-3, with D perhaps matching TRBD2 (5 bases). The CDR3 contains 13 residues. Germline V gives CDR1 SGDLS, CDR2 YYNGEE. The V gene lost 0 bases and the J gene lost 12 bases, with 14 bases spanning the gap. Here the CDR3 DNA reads TGTGCCAGCAGCGTAGTTGCGGGTGAAACTCAGTATTTT. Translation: CASSVVAGETQYF.

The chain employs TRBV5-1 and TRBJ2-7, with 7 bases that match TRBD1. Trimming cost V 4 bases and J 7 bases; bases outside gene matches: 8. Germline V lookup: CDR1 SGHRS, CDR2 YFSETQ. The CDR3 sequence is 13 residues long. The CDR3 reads CASSPGQTEEQYF. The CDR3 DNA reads TGCGCCAGCAGCCCGGGACAGACGGAAGAGCAGTACTTC.